Listed below are T cell receptor beta chains from one sample, sequenced in a study of cytomegalovirus exposure and HLA in healthy donors. The data were produced by immunoSEQ multiplex PCR, yet TCRdb's version contains in-frame clones alone and is incomplete. Of 180,000 or so clones listed, about 77% are singletons. Sequencing used PBMCs. These receptor sequences come from a woman aged 25 to 39 in good health and CMV-seropositive. Both conserved end residues are part of each CDR3. A D gene is named only where the DNA matches it firmly. Size is omitted from some rows. Given values are once, few, many or a class for expanded clones.

abundance: NA
j_gene: TRBJ1-4
d_gene: NA
v_gene: TRBV4-2
CDR3aa: CASSQVRASETNEKLFF
CDR3nt: TGTGCCAGCAGCCAAGTCAGGGCTTCGGAGACTAATGAAAAACTGTTTTTT

abundance: NA
j_gene: TRBJ2-7
d_gene: NA
v_gene: TRBV28
CDR3aa: CASSAHYRYEQYF
CDR3nt: TGTGCCAGCAGTGCCCACTACCGCTACGAGCAGTACTTC

abundance: NA
j_gene: TRBJ2-5
d_gene: TRBD1
v_gene: TRBV7-6
CDR3aa: CASSKMTGGRETQYF
CDR3nt: TGTGCCAGCAGCAAAATGACAGGGGGTAGAGAGACCCAGTACTTC

abundance: NA
j_gene: TRBJ2-5
d_gene: NA
v_gene: TRBV6-1
CDR3aa: CASSEGQVDQETQYF
CDR3nt: TGTGCCAGCAGTGAAGGGCAGGTCGACCAAGAGACCCAGTACTTC

abundance: NA
j_gene: TRBJ1-2
d_gene: TRBD1
v_gene: TRBV5-1
CDR3aa: CASSSQRTGTFYGYTF
CDR3nt: TGCGCCAGCAGCTCCCAGAGGACAGGGACCTTCTATGGCTACACCTTC

abundance: NA
j_gene: TRBJ1-3
d_gene: NA
v_gene: TRBV29-1
CDR3aa: CSVAGGNTIYF
CDR3nt: TGCAGCGTTGCGGGGGGAAACACCATATATTTT

abundance: once
j_gene: TRBJ1-3
d_gene: NA
v_gene: TRBV7-2
CDR3aa: CASSSGGVGNTIYF
CDR3nt: TGTGCCAGCAGCTCGGGGGGGGTTGGAAACACCATATATTTT

abundance: NA
j_gene: TRBJ2-2
d_gene: NA
v_gene: TRBV4-1
CDR3aa: CASSPGGAGELFF
CDR3nt: TGCGCCAGCAGCCCCGGCGGGGCCGGGGAGCTGTTTTTT

abundance: NA
j_gene: TRBJ1-5
d_gene: TRBD1
v_gene: TRBV15
CDR3aa: CATSRALTGGSNQPQHF
CDR3nt: TGTGCCACCAGCAGAGCCCTGACAGGGGGTAGCAATCAGCCCCAGCATTTT

abundance: few
j_gene: TRBJ1-4
d_gene: NA
v_gene: TRBV4-2
CDR3aa: CASSQGIDSYEKLFF
CDR3nt: TGTGCCAGCAGCCAGGGGATTGACAGCTATGAAAAACTGTTTTTT

abundance: NA
j_gene: TRBJ2-3
d_gene: TRBD2
v_gene: TRBV30
CDR3aa: CAWSAPGPGGADTQYF
CDR3nt: TGTGCCTGGAGTGCCCCGGGCCCGGGGGGGGCAGATACGCAGTATTTT

abundance: NA
j_gene: TRBJ1-4
d_gene: NA
v_gene: TRBV28
CDR3aa: CASRSGGSEKLFF
CDR3nt: TGTGCCAGCAGGTCAGGAGGGTCTGAAAAACTGTTTTTT

abundance: NA
j_gene: TRBJ2-2
d_gene: NA
v_gene: TRBV6-6
CDR3aa: CASTSGTANTGELFF
CDR3nt: TGTGCCAGCACCTCGGGGACTGCCAACACCGGGGAGCTGTTTTTT

abundance: NA
j_gene: TRBJ2-2
d_gene: TRBD1
v_gene: TRBV9
CDR3aa: CASSRGTGRSGELFF
CDR3nt: TGTGCCAGCAGCAGGGGGACAGGGAGAAGCGGGGAGCTGTTTTTT

abundance: NA
j_gene: TRBJ1-1
d_gene: TRBD1
v_gene: TRBV18
CDR3aa: CASSPSRGRTNTEAFF
CDR3nt: TGTGCCAGCTCACCATCCAGGGGGCGAACTAACACTGAAGCTTTCTTT

abundance: NA
j_gene: TRBJ1-5
d_gene: NA
v_gene: TRBV7-2
CDR3aa: CASSLVPRSNQPQHF
CDR3nt: TGTGCCAGCAGCTTAGTACCGAGGTCCAATCAGCCCCAGCATTTT

abundance: NA
j_gene: TRBJ2-5
d_gene: NA
v_gene: TRBV6-6
CDR3aa: CASLGRGDGQETQYF
CDR3nt: TGTGCCAGCCTGGGGAGGGGGGACGGTCAAGAGACCCAGTACTTC

abundance: NA
j_gene: TRBJ2-5
d_gene: NA
v_gene: TRBV6-5
CDR3aa: CASSYSLIRETQYF
CDR3nt: TGTGCCAGCAGTTACTCCTTAATACGGGAGACCCAGTACTTC

abundance: NA
j_gene: TRBJ1-6
d_gene: TRBD1
v_gene: TRBV27
CDR3aa: CATCRRQGPSYNSPLHF
CDR3nt: TGTGCCACCTGCCGGAGACAGGGGCCCTCATATAATTCACCCCTCCACTTT

abundance: NA
j_gene: TRBJ2-3
d_gene: TRBD1
v_gene: TRBV9
CDR3aa: CASSVGGQGKDTQYF
CDR3nt: TGTGCCAGCAGCGTAGGGGGACAGGGGAAGGATACGCAGTATTTT

abundance: once
j_gene: TRBJ2-1
d_gene: NA
v_gene: TRBV30
CDR3aa: CAWSGDFPSYNEQFF
CDR3nt: TGTGCCTGGAGCGGGGACTTTCCTTCCTACAATGAGCAGTTCTTC

abundance: NA
j_gene: TRBJ1-2
d_gene: NA
v_gene: TRBV7-8
CDR3aa: CASSLRGERRGYTF
CDR3nt: TGTGCCAGCAGCTTACGGGGGGAGCGGCGTGGCTACACCTTC

abundance: once
j_gene: TRBJ2-7
d_gene: TRBD2
v_gene: TRBV27
CDR3aa: CASSSRVAGEQYF
CDR3nt: TGTGCCAGCAGTTCAAGGGTAGCGGGCGAGCAGTACTTC

abundance: once
j_gene: TRBJ2-7
d_gene: NA
v_gene: TRBV6-5
CDR3aa: CASSPEARGYEQYF
CDR3nt: TGTGCCAGCAGCCCCGAGGCCCGTGGGTACGAGCAGTACTTC

abundance: NA
j_gene: TRBJ1-1
d_gene: NA
v_gene: TRBV6-1
CDR3aa: CASSDGSRQPIGAFF
CDR3nt: TGTGCCAGCAGTGACGGGAGTCGACAGCCTATAGGAGCTTTCTTT

abundance: NA
j_gene: TRBJ2-7
d_gene: TRBD1
v_gene: TRBV28
CDR3aa: CASSLRQGSYEQYF
CDR3nt: TGTGCCAGCAGTTTGAGACAGGGCTCCTACGAGCAGTACTTC

abundance: once
j_gene: TRBJ2-3
d_gene: NA
v_gene: TRBV19
CDR3aa: CASSTRPRGSPDTQYF
CDR3nt: TGTGCCAGTAGTACCCGGCCGCGAGGTAGCCCAGATACGCAGTATTTT

abundance: NA
j_gene: TRBJ1-2
d_gene: NA
v_gene: TRBV5-1
CDR3aa: CASSLEGGVEGYGYTF
CDR3nt: TGCGCCAGCAGCTTGGAAGGAGGGGTAGAGGGCTATGGCTACACCTTC

abundance: few
j_gene: TRBJ2-7
d_gene: NA
v_gene: TRBV9
CDR3aa: CASSVAGGNTYEQYF
CDR3nt: TGTGCCAGCAGCGTAGCTGGGGGGAATACCTACGAGCAGTACTTC

abundance: NA
j_gene: TRBJ2-7
d_gene: TRBD1
v_gene: TRBV7-9
CDR3aa: CASSSLGQGNSYEQYF
CDR3nt: TGTGCCAGCAGCTCGCTAGGACAGGGGAATTCTTACGAGCAGTACTTC

abundance: NA
j_gene: TRBJ1-2
d_gene: TRBD1
v_gene: TRBV19
CDR3aa: CASSIRDRGNNHYGYTF
CDR3nt: TGTGCCAGTAGTATACGGGACAGGGGGAATAATCACTATGGCTACACCTTC

abundance: NA
j_gene: TRBJ2-1
d_gene: NA
v_gene: TRBV5-4
CDR3aa: CASSATPGGYNEQFF
CDR3nt: TGTGCCAGCAGCGCCACCCCCGGGGGTTACAATGAGCAGTTCTTC

abundance: NA
j_gene: TRBJ1-1
d_gene: NA
v_gene: TRBV7-9
CDR3aa: CASSRGRTEAFF
CDR3nt: TGTGCCAGCAGCCGTGGGAGGACTGAAGCTTTCTTT

abundance: NA
j_gene: TRBJ2-3
d_gene: NA
v_gene: TRBV7-7
CDR3aa: CASSQSQIDTQYF
CDR3nt: TGTGCCAGCAGCCAGTCTCAGATAGATACGCAGTATTTT

abundance: NA
j_gene: TRBJ1-2
d_gene: TRBD1
v_gene: TRBV7-2
CDR3aa: CASSFLQGAGSYGYTF
CDR3nt: TGTGCCAGCAGCTTCTTACAGGGGGCTGGATCATATGGCTACACCTTC

abundance: NA
j_gene: TRBJ1-2
d_gene: TRBD1
v_gene: TRBV19
CDR3aa: CASSRSGQGIRVYTF
CDR3nt: TGTGCCAGTAGTAGGAGCGGACAGGGGATTCGGGTCTACACCTTC

abundance: NA
j_gene: TRBJ2-7
d_gene: NA
v_gene: TRBV27
CDR3aa: CASSTRVLSYEQYF
CDR3nt: TGTGCCAGCAGTACCCGGGTACTCTCCTACGAGCAGTACTTC

abundance: NA
j_gene: TRBJ2-3
d_gene: NA
v_gene: TRBV7-2
CDR3aa: CASSLAGGPYTQYF
CDR3nt: TGTGCCAGCAGCTTAGCGGGGGGGCCATATACGCAGTATTTT

abundance: NA
j_gene: TRBJ2-7
d_gene: TRBD2
v_gene: TRBV9
CDR3aa: CASSSGASSYEQYF
CDR3nt: TGTGCCAGCAGTAGCGGGGCGAGCTCCTACGAGCAGTACTTC

abundance: NA
j_gene: TRBJ2-1
d_gene: TRBD2
v_gene: TRBV5-1
CDR3aa: CASSLGSGGNEQFF
CDR3nt: TGCGCCAGCAGCTTGGGAAGCGGGGGCAATGAGCAGTTCTTC

abundance: NA
j_gene: TRBJ2-7
d_gene: TRBD1
v_gene: TRBV11-1
CDR3aa: CASSSGGTGGTYEQYF
CDR3nt: TGTGCCAGCAGCTCCGGGGGGACAGGGGGCACCTACGAGCAGTACTTC

abundance: NA
j_gene: TRBJ2-2
d_gene: NA
v_gene: TRBV15
CDR3aa: CATSRDGEENTGELFF
CDR3nt: TGTGCCACCAGCAGAGATGGCGAGGAAAACACCGGGGAGCTGTTTTTT

abundance: NA
j_gene: TRBJ2-2
d_gene: TRBD2
v_gene: TRBV4-3
CDR3aa: CASSQGGGDGELFF
CDR3nt: TGCGCCAGCAGCCAGGGCGGGGGGGACGGGGAGCTGTTTTTT

abundance: NA
j_gene: TRBJ1-1
d_gene: TRBD1
v_gene: TRBV6-5
CDR3aa: CASSQGASNTEAFF
CDR3nt: TGTGCCAGCAGCCAGGGGGCCTCGAACACTGAAGCTTTCTTT

abundance: NA
j_gene: TRBJ2-5
d_gene: TRBD2
v_gene: TRBV4-2
CDR3aa: CASSQDAGGAETQHF
CDR3nt: TGTGCCAGCAGCCAAGATGCGGGGGGCGCGGAGACCCAGCACTTC

abundance: NA
j_gene: TRBJ2-1
d_gene: TRBD2
v_gene: TRBV7-6
CDR3aa: CASSQTGLAGGDEQFF
CDR3nt: TGTGCCAGCAGCCAAACAGGACTAGCGGGGGGGGATGAGCAGTTCTTC

abundance: few
j_gene: TRBJ2-1
d_gene: NA
v_gene: TRBV4-1
CDR3aa: CASSQERGERARNEQFF
CDR3nt: TGCGCCAGCAGCCAAGAACGCGGGGAAAGGGCTCGCAATGAGCAGTTCTTC